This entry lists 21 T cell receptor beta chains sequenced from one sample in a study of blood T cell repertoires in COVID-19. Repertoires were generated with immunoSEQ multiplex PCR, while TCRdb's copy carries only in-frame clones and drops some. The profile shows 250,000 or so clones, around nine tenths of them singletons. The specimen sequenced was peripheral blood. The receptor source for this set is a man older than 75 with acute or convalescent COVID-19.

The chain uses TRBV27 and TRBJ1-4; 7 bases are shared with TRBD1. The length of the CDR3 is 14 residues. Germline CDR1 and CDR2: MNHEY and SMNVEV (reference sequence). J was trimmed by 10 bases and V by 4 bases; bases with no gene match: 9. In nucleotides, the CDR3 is TGTGCCAGCAGTTCCCGACAGGGCAGTGGAAAACTGTTTTTT. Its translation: CASSSRQGSGKLFF.

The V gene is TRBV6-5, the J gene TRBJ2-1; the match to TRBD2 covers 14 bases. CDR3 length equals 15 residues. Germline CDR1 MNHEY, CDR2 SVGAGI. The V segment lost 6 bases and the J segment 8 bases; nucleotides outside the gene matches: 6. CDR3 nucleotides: TGTGCCAGCAGCGCCGGGACTAGCGGGAGTTATGAGCAGTTCTTC. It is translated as CASSAGTSGSYEQFF.

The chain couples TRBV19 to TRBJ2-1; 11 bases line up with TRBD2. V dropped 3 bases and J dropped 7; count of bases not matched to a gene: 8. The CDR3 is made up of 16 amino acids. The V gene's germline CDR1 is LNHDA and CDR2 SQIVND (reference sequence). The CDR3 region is CASSIFSGRALNEQFF. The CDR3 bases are TGTGCCAGTAGTATCTTTAGCGGGAGGGCCCTTAATGAGCAGTTCTTC.

The CDR3 DNA reads TGTGCCAGCAGTTCCACTAGCGGGAGGTATTACAATGAGCAGTTCTTC. This sequence encodes CASSSTSGRYYNEQFF. The chain uses TRBV6-5 and TRBJ2-1; 12 bases fit TRBD2. The J segment lost 4 bases and the V segment lost 4 bases, leaving 5 bases of the junction unmatched. Looked up from germline, CDR1 is MNHEY and CDR2 is SVGAGI. CDR3 length: 16 residues.

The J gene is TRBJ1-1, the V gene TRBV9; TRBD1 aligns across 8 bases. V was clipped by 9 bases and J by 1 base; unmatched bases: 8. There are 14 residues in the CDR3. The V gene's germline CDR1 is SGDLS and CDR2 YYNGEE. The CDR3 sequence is CANRGGQANTEAFF. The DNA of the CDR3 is TGTGCCAATCGAGGGGGACAGGCGAACACTGAAGCTTTCTTT. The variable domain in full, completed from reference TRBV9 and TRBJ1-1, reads DSGVTQTPKHLITATGQRVTLRCSPRSGDLSVYWYQQSLDQGLQFLIQYYNGEERAKGNILERFSAQQFPDLHSELNLSSLELGDSALYFCANRGGQANTEAFFGQGTRLTVV.

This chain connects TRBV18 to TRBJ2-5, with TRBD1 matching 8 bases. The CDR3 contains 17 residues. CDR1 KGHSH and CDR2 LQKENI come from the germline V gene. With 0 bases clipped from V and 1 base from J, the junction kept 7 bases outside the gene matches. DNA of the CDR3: TGTGCCAGCTCACCACCCCGGACAGGGCCAATCCAAGAGACCCAGTACTTC. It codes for CASSPPRTGPIQETQYF.

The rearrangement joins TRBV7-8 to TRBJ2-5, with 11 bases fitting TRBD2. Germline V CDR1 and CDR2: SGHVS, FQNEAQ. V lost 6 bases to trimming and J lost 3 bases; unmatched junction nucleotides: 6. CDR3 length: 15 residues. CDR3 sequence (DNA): TGTGCCAGCAGACAACCGGGACTAGCGGAAGAGACCCAGTACTTC. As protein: CASRQPGLAEETQYF.

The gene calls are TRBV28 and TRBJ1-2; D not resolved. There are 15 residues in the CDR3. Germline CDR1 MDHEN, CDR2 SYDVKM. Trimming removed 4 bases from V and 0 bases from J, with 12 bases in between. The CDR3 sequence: CASSSAGSSNYGYTF. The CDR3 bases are TGTGCCAGCAGTTCGGCGGGCTCCTCTAACTATGGCTACACCTTC.

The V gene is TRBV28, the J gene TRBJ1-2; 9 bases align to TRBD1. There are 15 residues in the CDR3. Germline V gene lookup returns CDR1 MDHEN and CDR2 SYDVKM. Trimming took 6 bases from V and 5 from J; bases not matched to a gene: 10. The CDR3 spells CASRTQGASRYGYTF. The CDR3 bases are TGTGCCAGCAGGACACAGGGGGCGAGCCGATATGGCTACACCTTC.

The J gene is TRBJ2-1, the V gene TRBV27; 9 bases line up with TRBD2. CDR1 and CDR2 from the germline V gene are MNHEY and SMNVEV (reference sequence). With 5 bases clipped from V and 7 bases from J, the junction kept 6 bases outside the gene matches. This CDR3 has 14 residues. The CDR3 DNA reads TGTGCCAGCAGTACTAGCGGGCCGTGGAATGAGCAGTTCTTC. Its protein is CASSTSGPWNEQFF.

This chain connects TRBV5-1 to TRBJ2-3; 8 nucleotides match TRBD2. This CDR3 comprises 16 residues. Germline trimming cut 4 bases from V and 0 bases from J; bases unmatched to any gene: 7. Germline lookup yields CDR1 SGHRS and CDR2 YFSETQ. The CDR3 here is CASSPPLAASTDTQYF. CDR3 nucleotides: TGCGCCAGCAGCCCGCCACTAGCGGCTAGCACAGATACGCAGTATTTT.

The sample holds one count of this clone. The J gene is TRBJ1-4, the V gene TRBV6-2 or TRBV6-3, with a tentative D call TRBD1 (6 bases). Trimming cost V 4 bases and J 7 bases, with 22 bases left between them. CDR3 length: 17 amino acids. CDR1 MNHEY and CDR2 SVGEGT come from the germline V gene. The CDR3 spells CASSSSYSRGRIEKLFF. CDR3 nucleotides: TGTGCCAGCAGTTCATCCTATTCGCGGGGGCGCATTGAAAAACTGTTTTTT.

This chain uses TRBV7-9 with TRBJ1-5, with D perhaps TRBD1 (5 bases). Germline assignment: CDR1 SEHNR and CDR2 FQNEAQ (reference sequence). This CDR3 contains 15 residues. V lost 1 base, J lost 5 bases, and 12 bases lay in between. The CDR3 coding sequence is TGTGCCAGCAGCTTAGGGGGCCTGTCAGATCAGCCCCAGCATTTT. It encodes CASSLGGLSDQPQHF.

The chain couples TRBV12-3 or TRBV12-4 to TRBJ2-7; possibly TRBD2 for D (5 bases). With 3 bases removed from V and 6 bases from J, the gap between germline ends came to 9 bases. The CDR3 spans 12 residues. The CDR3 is CASSFTRAEQYF. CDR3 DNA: TGTGCCAGCAGTTTTACTAGGGCCGAGCAGTACTTC.

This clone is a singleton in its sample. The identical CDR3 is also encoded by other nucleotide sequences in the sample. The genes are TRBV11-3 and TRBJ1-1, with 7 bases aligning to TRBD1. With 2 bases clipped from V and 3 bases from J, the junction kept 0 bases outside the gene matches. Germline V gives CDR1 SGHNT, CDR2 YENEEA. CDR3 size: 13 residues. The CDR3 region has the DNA TGTGCCAGCAGCTTAACAGGGGACACTGAAGCTTTCTTT. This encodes CASSLTGDTEAFF.

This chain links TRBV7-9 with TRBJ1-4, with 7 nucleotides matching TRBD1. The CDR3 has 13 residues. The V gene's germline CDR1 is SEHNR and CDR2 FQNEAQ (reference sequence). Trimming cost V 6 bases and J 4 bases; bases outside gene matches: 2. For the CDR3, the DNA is TGTGCCAGCAGGACAGGGATTAATGAAAAACTGTTTTTT. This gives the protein CASRTGINEKLFF.

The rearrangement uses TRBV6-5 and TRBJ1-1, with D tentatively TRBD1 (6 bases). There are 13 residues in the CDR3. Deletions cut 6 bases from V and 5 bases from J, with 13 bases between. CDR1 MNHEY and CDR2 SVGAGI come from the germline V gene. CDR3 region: CASRPTGSTEAFF. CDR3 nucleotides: TGTGCCAGCAGACCAACAGGGAGTACTGAAGCTTTCTTT.

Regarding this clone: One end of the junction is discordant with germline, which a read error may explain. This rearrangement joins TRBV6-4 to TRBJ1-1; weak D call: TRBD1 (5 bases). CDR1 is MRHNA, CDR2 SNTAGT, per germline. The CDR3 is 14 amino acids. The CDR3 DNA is TGTGCCAGTAGTGAGCAGGGTGGGAACACTGAAGCTTTCTTT. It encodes CASSEQGGNTEAFF.

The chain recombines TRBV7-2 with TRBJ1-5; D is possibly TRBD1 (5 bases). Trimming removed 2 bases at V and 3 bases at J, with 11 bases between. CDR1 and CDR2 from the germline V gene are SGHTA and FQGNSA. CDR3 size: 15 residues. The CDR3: CASSLSSRVNQPQHF. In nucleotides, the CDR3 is TGTGCCAGCAGCTTATCGAGCAGGGTCAATCAGCCCCAGCATTTT.

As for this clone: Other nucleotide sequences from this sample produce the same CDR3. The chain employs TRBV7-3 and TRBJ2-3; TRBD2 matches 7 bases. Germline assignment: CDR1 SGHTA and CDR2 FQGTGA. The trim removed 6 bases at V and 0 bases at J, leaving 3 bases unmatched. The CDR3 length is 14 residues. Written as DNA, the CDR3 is TGTGCCAGCAGTTTTAGCGGGAGCACAGATACGCAGTATTTT. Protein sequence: CASSFSGSTDTQYF.

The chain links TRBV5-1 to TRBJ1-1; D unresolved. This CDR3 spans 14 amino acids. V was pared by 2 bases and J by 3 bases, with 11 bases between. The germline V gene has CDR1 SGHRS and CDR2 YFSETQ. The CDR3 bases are TGCGCCAGCAGCTTCGAGGGATCGGACACTGAAGCTTTCTTT. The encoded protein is CASSFEGSDTEAFF.